One and the same sample provided the 27 T cell receptor beta chains below, sequenced in a study of OX40 agonist ivuxolimab in advanced cancers. Libraries were constructed by the immunoSEQ multiplex PCR assay. In TCRdb, the immuneACCESS table is reduced to in-frame sequences with V and J assigned. These tables do not hold every clone; where another copy was compared, an unresolved V gene accounts for under half, and the others remain unexplained. This sample gives under 45,000 clones in total; approximately 75% of them show up just once. The ten largest clones take up 2.6% of the sample. This specimen was CD4+ or CD8+ T cells sorted from blood, taken in a trial of the OX40 agonist ivuxolimab. The receptors come from an adult with an advanced solid tumor such as melanoma, head and neck, liver or kidney cancer.

The gene calls are TRBV7-2 and TRBJ2-1; unclear D gene. The V gene's germline CDR1 is SGHTA and CDR2 FQGNSA. This CDR3 region has 13 residues. Trimming pared 4 bases from V and 8 bases from J, leaving 12 bases between. DNA of the CDR3: TGTGCCAGCAGCTCTAGTGCAGGCCATGAGCAGTTCTTC. Protein: CASSSSAGHEQFF.

The chain links TRBV9 to TRBJ2-2; TRBD1 matches 8 bases. The V gene's germline CDR1 is SGDLS and CDR2 YYNGEE. J gave up 1 base and V 6 bases, and 5 bases lay outside the gene matches. The CDR3 sequence is 15 residues long. In nucleotides, the CDR3 is TGTGCCAGCAAAACCGGGACAGGGAACACCGGGGAGCTGTTTTTT. Protein sequence: CASKTGTGNTGELFF. The full variable domain, completed using reference TRBV9 and TRBJ2-2, is DSGVTQTPKHLITATGQRVTLRCSPRSGDLSVYWYQQSLDQGLQFLIQYYNGEERAKGNILERFSAQQFPDLHSELNLSSLELGDSALYFCASKTGTGNTGELFFGEGSRLTVL.

V usage is TRBV2 and J usage is TRBJ2-7; no clear D. Germline assignment: CDR1 SNHLY and CDR2 FYNNEI. With 3 bases removed from V and 2 bases from J, the gap between germline ends came to 8 bases. The CDR3 is 13 amino acids. The CDR3 loop is CASSDSSTYEQYV. CDR3 nucleotides: TGTGCCAGCAGTGACTCCAGTACCTACGAGCAGTACGTC.

This clone was seen just once. The genes are TRBV9 and TRBJ2-5; perhaps TRBD2 as D (5 bases). CDR3 size: 14 residues. V lost 0 bases, J lost 7 bases, and 13 bases lay in between. CDR1 SGDLS and CDR2 YYNGEE come from the germline V gene. The DNA for the CDR3 is TGTGCCAGCAGCGTAGTGGCGTATGCGGGGACCCAGTACTTC. Translating it yields CASSVVAYAGTQYF.

A few counts support this clone. The chain uses TRBV9 and TRBJ2-2, with 7 positions matching TRBD2. The J segment lost 6 bases and the V segment lost 1 base, leaving 3 bases of the junction unmatched. Germline values: CDR1 SGDLS, CDR2 YYNGEE. This CDR3 spans 14 amino acids. In nucleotides, the CDR3 is TGTGCCAGCAGCGTACAGGGAGGGGCCGGGGAGCTGTTTTTT. This codes for CASSVQGGAGELFF. Complete variable domain (other parts from reference TRBV9 and TRBJ2-2): DSGVTQTPKHLITATGQRVTLRCSPRSGDLSVYWYQQSLDQGLQFLIQYYNGEERAKGNILERFSAQQFPDLHSELNLSSLELGDSALYFCASSVQGGAGELFFGEGSRLTVL.

The chain carries TRBV5-4 and TRBJ2-7, with D tentatively TRBD1 (6 bases). Trimming left V 5 bases short and J 5 bases short, with 20 bases between. The V gene's germline CDR1 is SGHNT and CDR2 YYREEE (reference sequence). This CDR3 spans 15 amino acids. The DNA of the CDR3 is TGTGCCAGCAGTCCCACTAACAGGGAATGGAACGAGCAGTACTTC. This codes for CASSPTNREWNEQYF.

This chain uses TRBV18 with TRBJ1-3, with unresolved D. Trimming took off 3 bases at V and 0 bases at J, with 12 bases between the two ends. The CDR3 covers 16 residues. The germline gives CDR1 KGHSH, CDR2 LQKENI. The DNA for the CDR3 is TGTGCCAGCTCACCGAACCAGGCAGGCTCTGGAAACACCATATATTTT. Its translation: CASSPNQAGSGNTIYF.

This chain connects TRBV29-1 to TRBJ2-5; D ambiguous. CDR3 length equals 13 residues. V was shortened by 4 bases and J by 2 bases, with 11 bases between the two germline ends. From germline, CDR1 is SQVTM and CDR2 ANQGSEA. The CDR3 bases are TGCAGCGTTGCTCGTTTGGCGCAAGAGACCCAGTACTTC. It yields the protein CSVARLAQETQYF.

The table lists this clone with a count of one. The chain combines TRBV4-2 with TRBJ2-1, with D tentatively TRBD1 or TRBD2 (5 bases each). Germline values: CDR1 LGHNA, CDR2 YNFKEQ. Trimming took off 1 base at V and 8 bases at J, with 15 bases between the two ends. The CDR3 has 15 residues. The CDR3 reads CASSQVQRGDDEQFF. The DNA for the CDR3 is TGTGCCAGCAGCCAAGTTCAGAGGGGAGACGATGAGCAGTTCTTC.

The chain is built from TRBV5-1 and TRBJ2-3; 7 positions match TRBD2. Germline CDR1 and CDR2: SGHRS and YFSETQ. V shed 5 bases and J 4 bases; nucleotides not matched to a gene: 13. The CDR3 contains 16 residues. CDR3 DNA: TGCGCCAGCAGTCCTGGTCTGACTAGCTACGCAGATACGCAGTATTTT. Translation: CASSPGLTSYADTQYF.

The rearrangement uses TRBV2 and TRBJ2-7; no reliable D call. The V gene's germline CDR1 is SNHLY and CDR2 FYNNEI. V dropped 3 bases and J dropped 0 bases, with 6 bases sitting between them. CDR3 length equals 13 residues. The DNA for the CDR3 is TGTGCCAGCAGTGATTCAGACTCCTACGAGCAGTACTTC. This codes for CASSDSDSYEQYF.

This clone occurred once. This sequence joins TRBV7-2 and TRBJ1-5; TRBD1 matches 9 bases. This CDR3 comprises 15 residues. Germline assignment: CDR1 SGHTA and CDR2 FQGNSA. V shed 4 bases, J shed 6 bases, and the junction held 7 bases outside the gene matches. The CDR3 sequence is CASSSGTGRGQPQHF. Written as DNA, the CDR3 is TGTGCCAGCAGCTCCGGGACAGGGAGAGGTCAGCCCCAGCATTTT.

This sequence joins TRBV30 and TRBJ2-7; D gene ambiguous. Germline assignment: CDR1 GTSNPN and CDR2 SVGIG (reference sequence). V lost 2 bases, J lost 0 bases, and 20 bases lay in between. This CDR3 spans 17 amino acids. The CDR3, as DNA: TGTGCCTGGAGTATCTGGGGTCTCCGCCCGGGCTCCTACGAGCAGTACTTC. This encodes CAWSIWGLRPGSYEQYF.

The V call is TRBV5-1, the J call TRBJ2-2; D not certain. The V gene lost 1 base and the J gene lost 2 bases, with 9 bases spanning the gap. Germline V gene data show CDR1 as SGHRS and CDR2 as YFSETQ. The CDR3 length is 15 residues. In DNA, the CDR3 is TGCGCCAGCAGCTTGATGTCTCCTAACACCGGGGAGCTGTTTTTT. This codes for CASSLMSPNTGELFF.

The chain couples TRBV7-9 to TRBJ2-3; D unresolved. Trimming removed 3 bases at V and 5 bases at J, with 6 bases between. The CDR3 length is 12 residues. Germline CDR1 reads SEHNR; CDR2 reads FQNEAQ (reference sequence). The CDR3 here is CASSFSGDTQYF. In DNA form, the CDR3 reads TGTGCCAGCAGCTTCTCGGGAGATACGCAGTATTTT.

The V gene is TRBV11-2, the J gene TRBJ2-5; D gene ambiguous. The closer fit of TRBJ2-7 to the DNA end suggests the J call may be wrong. The CDR3 has 14 residues. Per germline, CDR1 SGHAT and CDR2 FQNNGV. The CDR3 region is CASSLVSESYEQYF. The CDR3 nucleotides read TGTGCCAGCAGCTTAGTTTCGGAGTCCTACGAGCAGTACTTC.

This clone occurred once. V is TRBV30 and J is TRBJ1-1, with 8 nucleotides matching TRBD1. V shed 5 bases and J 1 base; nucleotides not matched to a gene: 3. The CDR3 is 13 amino acids. CDR1 and CDR2 from the germline V gene are GTSNPN and SVGIG (reference sequence). The CDR3 is CAWQGQGNTEAFF. The CDR3, as DNA: TGTGCCTGGCAAGGACAGGGGAACACTGAAGCTTTCTTT.

The CDR3 sequence is CASSTGAGQPQHF. The CDR3 coding sequence is TGTGCCAGCTCGACCGGGGCGGGTCAGCCCCAGCATTTT. The rearrangement joins TRBV6-6 to TRBJ1-5, with D possibly matching TRBD1 (5 bases). Germline V gene data show CDR1 as MNHNY and CDR2 as SVGAGI (reference sequence). V was trimmed by 8 bases and J by 6 bases, leaving 14 bases between them. The CDR3 has 13 amino acids.

This clone came up a few times. V usage is TRBV7-9 and J usage is TRBJ1-5; D uncertain. The V gene's germline CDR1 is SEHNR and CDR2 FQNEAQ (reference sequence). The CDR3 is 14 residues long. The V and J ends lost 6 bases and 1 base respectively, with 10 bases between them. The CDR3 sequence: CASSPMGSNQPQHF. CDR3 DNA: TGTGCCAGCAGTCCGATGGGGAGCAATCAGCCCCAGCATTTT. The variable domain in full, with the rest retrieved from reference TRBV7-9 and TRBJ1-5, is DTGVSQNPRHKITKRGQNVTFRCDPISEHNRLYWYRQTLGQGPEFLTYFQNEAQLEKSRLLSDRFSAERPKGSFSTLEIQRTEQGDSAMYLCASSPMGSNQPQHFGDGTRLSIL.

This chain links TRBV6-1 with TRBJ2-7, with 7 bases fitting TRBD2. The V segment lost 4 bases and the J segment 3 bases; nucleotides outside the gene matches: 12. From germline, CDR1 is MNHNS and CDR2 SASEGT. The CDR3 runs 16 residues. The CDR3 DNA reads TGTGCCAGCAGTGCCTCGATGGGGGAGGGTTTCTACGAGCAGTACGTC. Translated: CASSASMGEGFYEQYV.

The chain is built from TRBV4-2 and TRBJ2-1; 15 bases align to TRBD2. The CDR3 consists of 17 residues. CDR1 is LGHNA and CDR2 is YNFKEQ in the germline V gene. The trim removed 1 base at V and 9 bases at J, leaving 7 bases unmatched. CDR3 DNA sequence: TGTGCCAGCAGCCAAGGGGGACTAGCGGGAGGAAACTCTGAGCAGTTCTTC. Translating gives CASSQGGLAGGNSEQFF.

This chain connects TRBV11-3 to TRBJ2-2; the D gene is possibly TRBD1 (5 bases). V lost 1 base, J lost 4 bases, and 7 bases lay in between. This CDR3 is 14 amino acids long. From germline, CDR1 is SGHNT and CDR2 YENEEA. The CDR3 DNA reads TGTGCCAGCAGCTTAGCTAGGGGCACCGGGGAGCTGTTTTTT. This codes for CASSLARGTGELFF.

The genes are TRBV11-2 and TRBJ2-5; D ambiguous. Germline V CDR1 and CDR2: SGHAT, FQNNGV. The CDR3 runs to 11 residues. V lost 7 bases and J lost 1, with 4 bases in between. The CDR3 DNA follows: TGTGCCAGCAAACTCCAAGAGACCCAGTACTTC. Translation gives CASKLQETQYF.

This chain uses TRBV6-1 with TRBJ1-2; TRBD1 aligns across 9 bases. The CDR3 runs to 17 residues. With 3 bases clipped from V and 4 bases from J, the junction kept 12 bases outside the gene matches. Germline-derived CDR1 and CDR2 are MNHNS and SASEGT. CDR3 nucleotide sequence: TGTGCCAGCAGTGACAAGCACCACCGGGGACAGGGCTATGGCTACACCTTC. Its protein is CASSDKHHRGQGYGYTF.

This chain uses TRBV19 with TRBJ1-4; tentative D call: TRBD1 (6 bases). Trimming pared 2 bases from V and 8 bases from J, leaving 15 bases between. Germline loops: CDR1 LNHDA, CDR2 SQIVND (reference sequence). This CDR3 is built from 15 residues. CDR3 in amino acids: CASSITGGAGEKLFF. The CDR3 DNA sequence: TGTGCCAGTAGTATAACGGGGGGCGCCGGAGAAAAACTGTTTTTT.

J is TRBJ2-5 and V is TRBV14; D is unresolved. The assigned J gene may be wrong: the sequence end matches TRBJ2-7 better. In germline, CDR1 is SGHDN, CDR2 FVKESK. This CDR3 is built from 11 residues. The CDR3 coding sequence is TGTGCCAGCAGCCACAACAGCGAGCAGTACTTC. This gives the protein CASSHNSEQYF.

The chain combines TRBV25-1 with TRBJ1-1; no definite D call. The CDR3 loop spans 13 amino acids. Per germline, CDR1 MGHDK and CDR2 SYGVNS. Deletions cut 3 bases from V and 1 base from J, with 6 bases between. CDR3 DNA sequence: TGTGCCAGCAGTGACTCTGGGAACACTGAAGCTTTCTTT. This translates into CASSDSGNTEAFF. Full variable domain (missing parts from reference TRBV25-1 and TRBJ1-1): EADIYQTPRYLVIGTGKKITLECSQTMGHDKMYWYQQDPGMELHLIHYSYGVNSTEKGDLSSESTVSRIRTEHFPLTLESARPSHTSQYLCASSDSGNTEAFFGQGTRLTVV.